A selection of T cell receptor beta chains follows, all from one sample in a study of human T cells and chemical hapten exposure. One entry per CDR3 protein, called by TCRdb with MiXCR from the RACE reads. The profile shows over 80,000 distinct CDR3 sequences, roughly a tenth of them singletons. The input for sequencing was whole blood, taken in connection with sensitization to the hapten diphenylcyclopropenone (DPC). Source of these receptors: a woman between 25 and 40 years old with alopecia areata. Some clones in this sample may be carry-over from other donors' samples. Both conserved end residues are part of each CDR3. The D gene is left open where the match is weak. Clone size is not always given. Where it is, it says once, few, many or a class for expanded clones.

clone_size,d_call,j_call,v_call,cdr3_nt,cdr3_aa
many,-,TRBJ2-7,TRBV7-9,TGTGCCAGCAGCTCCCGGTCCAGGTACGAGCAGTACTTC,CASSSRSRYEQYF
many,-,TRBJ2-4,TRBV7-9,TGTGCCAGCAGCTCCCCGTTCCGGGGCGCCGGAAACATTCAGTACTTC,CASSSPFRGAGNIQYF
many,-,TRBJ2-1,TRBV28,TGTGCCAGCAGCCACAATGAGCAGTTCTTC,CASSHNEQFF
many,-,TRBJ2-3,TRBV6-6,TGTGCCAGCAGGGACAACCCCACCACAGATACGCAGTATTTT,CASRDNPTTDTQYF
few,-,TRBJ1-1,TRBV7-9,TGTGCCAGCAGTCAGATCCGGGGGGGAGCTTTCTTT,CASSQIRGGAFF
few,-,TRBJ1-5,TRBV12-3/TRBV12-4,TGTGCCAGCAGTTTAGAATACGGGTATAGCAATCAGCCCCAGCATTTT,CASSLEYGYSNQPQHF
few,TRBD2,TRBJ2-1,TRBV11-1,TGTGCCAGCAGCCCTCAGGCCCAACTAGCGGGTCGGGGTAATGAGCAGTTCTTC,CASSPQAQLAGRGNEQFF
many,TRBD2,TRBJ2-7,TRBV29-1,TGCAGCGCCACCGGACTAGTCTTGAGGGAGCAGTACTTC,CSATGLVLREQYF
many,-,TRBJ2-7,TRBV7-2,TGTGCCAGCAGCTTAGTAGTGGGACATCGCGAGCAGTACTTC,CASSLVVGHREQYF
many,TRBD2,TRBJ2-7,TRBV2,TGTGCCAGCAGTGCCCTAGCGGGAGGAGATTACGAGCAGTACTTC,CASSALAGGDYEQYF
many,-,TRBJ1-5,TRBV6-6,TGTGCCAGCAGCCCACAGGGCAGCAATCAGCCCCAGCATTTT,CASSPQGSNQPQHF
-,-,TRBJ1-4,TRBV15,TGTGCCACCAGCAATGGGGGGCTAGGAGAAAAACTGTTTTTT,CATSNGGLGEKLFF
-,-,TRBJ1-1,TRBV12-3/TRBV12-4,TGTGCCAGCAGTGGGAACCTGAACACTGAAGCTTTCTTT,CASSGNLNTEAFF
many,TRBD2,TRBJ2-7,TRBV20-1,TGCAGTGCTGTAGCGGGAGGGCCCTACGAGCAGTACTTC,CSAVAGGPYEQYF
many,TRBD1,TRBJ2-3,TRBV6-2/TRBV6-3,TGTGCCAGCAGGACAGGGGGCACAGATACGCAGTATTTT,CASRTGGTDTQYF
many,TRBD1,TRBJ2-1,TRBV3-1,TGTGCCAGCAGCCAGGGGGACAGGGACAATGAGCAGTTCTTC,CASSQGDRDNEQFF
few,-,TRBJ2-1,TRBV7-9,TGTGCCAGCAGTACCAACGATGTTGTAAATGAGCAGTTCTTC,CASSTNDVVNEQFF
-,-,TRBJ1-2,TRBV2,TGTGCCAGCGCTCAGGGGAGCGGGAATGGCTACACCTTC,CASAQGSGNGYTF
many,-,TRBJ1-4,TRBV7-2,TGTGCCAGCAGCGGTGGAGCAACTAATGAAAAACTGTTTTTT,CASSGGATNEKLFF
many,TRBD2,TRBJ2-7,TRBV20-1,TGCAGTGCCTCTAGCGGGAGGAGTTACGAGCAGTACTTC,CSASSGRSYEQYF
-,-,TRBJ2-2,TRBV28,TGTGCCAGCCGGGGCTCTTCCGGGGAGCTGTTTTTT,CASRGSSGELFF
few,TRBD1,TRBJ2-1,TRBV4-2,TGTGCCAGCAGCCACACGGGACAGACCTACAATGAGCAGTTCTTC,CASSHTGQTYNEQFF
many,-,TRBJ1-1,TRBV4-2,TGTGCCAGCAGCCAAGATCCGGACAACCTGGGTGCTTTCTTT,CASSQDPDNLGAFF
many,TRBD2,TRBJ2-1,TRBV20-1,TGCAGTGCTAAAGCAGGGACTCGCTCGGGGGGGGAGCAGTTCTTC,CSAKAGTRSGGEQFF
many,TRBD2,TRBJ2-5,TRBV10-2,TGCGCCAGCGGCGGCAGGAGGACTGGGGGGGGAGAGACCCAGTACTTC,CASGGRRTGGGETQYF
-,-,TRBJ1-1,TRBV7-9,TGTGCCGGGAAGGGAACAGGGAACACTGAAGCTTTCTTT,CAGKGTGNTEAFF
-,-,TRBJ1-1,TRBV29-1,TGCAGCGTTGTATCGACTAGGGACACTGAAGCTTTCTTT,CSVVSTRDTEAFF
many,-,TRBJ2-7,TRBV7-6,TGTGCCATAGAGGAGCAGTACTTC,CAIEEQYF
many,-,TRBJ2-5,TRBV5-4,TGTGCCAGCAGCTGGGGAGACACAACCCAGTACTTC,CASSWGDTTQYF
-,-,TRBJ2-7,TRBV29-1,TGCAGCGTCGAGGGGTCCTCCTACGAGCAGTACTTC,CSVEGSSYEQYF
many,-,TRBJ2-5,TRBV18,TGTGCCAGCTCACCACCTAACCCCCAAGAGACCCAGTACTTC,CASSPPNPQETQYF
few,-,TRBJ1-2,TRBV7-2,TGTGCCAGCAGCTCCCAGGGTAGTAACTATGGCTACACCTTC,CASSSQGSNYGYTF
few,-,TRBJ2-3,TRBV6-6,TGTGCCAGCAGTCCTAGTGCCCTCACAGATACGCAGTATTTT,CASSPSALTDTQYF
-,-,TRBJ1-2,TRBV28,TGTGCCAGCGGAAGGGAAGAGTATGGCTACACCTTC,CASGREEYGYTF
-,-,TRBJ2-3,TRBV3-1,TGTGCCAGCAGCCAAGACAAAAGCACAGATACGCAGTATTTT,CASSQDKSTDTQYF
many,-,TRBJ1-1,TRBV7-9,TGTGCCAGCAGCCCTTCCACTGAAGCTTTCTTT,CASSPSTEAFF
-,-,TRBJ2-7,TRBV6-1,TGTGCCAGCAGAATCACCTACGAGCAGTACTTC,CASRITYEQYF
many,-,TRBJ1-1,TRBV3-1,TGTGCCAGCAGCCGAACAGGTGGGGGCCCCACTGAAGCTTTCTTT,CASSRTGGGPTEAFF